This T cell receptor (beta chain) is drawn from a study of tumor and adjacent non-tumor tissue in lung cancer. Whole-study results and caveats: TCR diversity was significantly greater in tumor than normal lung tissue. Tumor repertoires had a smaller top 100 clone share than normal lung.

This sample's RNA came from whole unsorted tissue. This clonotype was counted ten times or more. Its antigen is as yet unknown. A modified ARM-PCR protocol with three rounds of nested PCR amplified TCRbeta. TCRdb reprocessed the multiplex PCR reads with MiXCR, giving one entry per CDR3 protein. The sample lists 220,000 or so distinct CDR3 sequences, 70% to 75% occurring once. Germline values: CDR1 SGHKS, CDR2 YYEKEE (reference sequence). V lost 0 bases to trimming and J lost 4 bases, with 9 bases between them. CDR3 length: 14 residues. The V and J genes are TRBV5-5 and TRBJ2-3, with D possibly being TRBD2 (5 bases). The sequence came from a man aged 55 to 70 with non-small cell lung cancer. The sample comprised lung tumor tissue. CDR3 loop: CASSLGARADTQYF. In DNA form, the CDR3 reads TGTGCCAGCAGCTTGGGAGCGAGGGCAGATACGCAGTATTTT.